This T cell receptor (beta chain) comes out of a study of CD8 T cells in ankylosing spondylitis. Study-level points and caveats: The clones that were linked to disease were reported to be significantly enriched in matched synovial fluid samples from ankylosing spondylitis patients.

This clonotype has ten or more counts. The antigen is undetermined. In making TCR beta libraries, quantitative 5'-RACE with molecular barcodes was used. TCRdb recomputed calls from the 5' RACE reads with MiXCR, one row per CDR3 protein. The profile covers 100,000 to 150,000 distinct CDR3 sequences, with approximately 10% appearing a single time and roughly 4.3% taken by the ten largest. Sequences were obtained from blood, either unsorted or a sorted T cell fraction (not recorded which). This TCR came from a female donor with ankylosing spondylitis or in good health (not recorded which).

The CDR3 region is CSVTGGPDTQYF. In nucleotides, the CDR3 is TGCAGCGTTACGGGAGGGCCAGATACGCAGTATTTT. The chain couples TRBV29-1 to TRBJ2-3; the match to TRBD2 covers 8 bases. J lost 4 bases, V lost 5 bases, and 2 bases had no gene match. The CDR3 runs to 12 residues. CDR1 and CDR2 (germline): SQVTM, ANQGSEA.